This TCR beta chain came from a study of blood T cell repertoires in COVID-19. Study-wide context: In Cohort 3, a recovered donor had either two negative PCRs, clearance, or symptom resolution. T cells, B-cell-depleted T cells, or PBMCs supplied cDNA or gDNA.

Clones were read by immunoSEQ multiplex PCR, and TCRdb kept only the in-frame ones, dropping some. Among around 360,000 clones listed, over 75% were seen once. Per the germline V gene, CDR1 is GTSNPN and CDR2 is SVGIG (reference sequence). V dropped 5 bases and J dropped 0 bases, with 8 bases sitting between them. There are 13 residues in the CDR3. Sequencing was carried out using PBMCs or T cells enriched from blood (not recorded which). The TCR sequence derives from a man aged 35-49 years in a cohort exposed to, infected with or recovered from COVID-19 (not recorded which). The chain combines TRBV30 with TRBJ1-5, with a possible D match to TRBD1 (5 bases). This CDR3 is CAWEQDSNQPQHF. The CDR3 bases are TGTGCCTGGGAACAGGATAGCAATCAGCCCCAGCATTTT.